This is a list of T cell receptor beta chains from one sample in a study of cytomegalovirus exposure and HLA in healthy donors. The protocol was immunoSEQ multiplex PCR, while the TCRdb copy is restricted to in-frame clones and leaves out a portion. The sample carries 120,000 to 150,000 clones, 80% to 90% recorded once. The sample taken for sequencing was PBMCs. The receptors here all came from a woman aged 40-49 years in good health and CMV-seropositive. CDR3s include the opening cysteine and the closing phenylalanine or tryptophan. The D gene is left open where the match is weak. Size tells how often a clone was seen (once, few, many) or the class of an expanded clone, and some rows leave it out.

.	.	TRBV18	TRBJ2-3	TGTGCCAGCTCACACTCTCGCGCTAGCACAGATACGCAGTATTTT	CASSHSRASTDTQYF
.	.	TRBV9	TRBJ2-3	TGTGCCAGCAGCGCTGATAGTAATCCCACAGATACGCAGTATTTT	CASSADSNPTDTQYF
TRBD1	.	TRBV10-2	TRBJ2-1	TGCGCCAGCAGTGAGGGGACAGGGTTGCAGTTCTTC	CASSEGTGLQFF
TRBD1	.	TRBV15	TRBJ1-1	TGTGCCACCAGCAGTGCCGGGACAGGGCGTGAAGCTTTCTTT	CATSSAGTGREAFF
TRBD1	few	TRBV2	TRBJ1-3	TGTGCCAGCAGTGACCCCCTATGGACAGGAAAATCTGGAAACACCATATATTTT	CASSDPLWTGKSGNTIYF
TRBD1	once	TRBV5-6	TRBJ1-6	TGTGCCAGCAGCTTGGGACAGGGGTATAATTCACCCCTCCACTTT	CASSLGQGYNSPLHF
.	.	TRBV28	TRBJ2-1	TGTGCCAGCAGTCCCCTCAGCGTTACCTCCTACAATGAGCAGTTCTTC	CASSPLSVTSYNEQFF
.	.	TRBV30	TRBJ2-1	TGTGCCTGGAAACAGTCCTACAATGAGCAGTTCTTC	CAWKQSYNEQFF
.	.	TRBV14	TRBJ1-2	TGTGCCAGCAGCCAAGTTGGGACTCCGATCTTC	CASSQVGTPIF
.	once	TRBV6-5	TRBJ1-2	TGTGCCAGCAGTCACAGGGAAACCGATGGCTACACCTTC	CASSHRETDGYTF
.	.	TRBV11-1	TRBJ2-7	TGTGCCAGCAGCAAGACGGACGGGACCTACGAGCAGTACTTC	CASSKTDGTYEQYF
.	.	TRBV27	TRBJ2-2	TGTGCCAGCAGGGCCGGGAGAGTGGTCGGCGGGGAGCTGTTTTTT	CASRAGRVVGGELFF
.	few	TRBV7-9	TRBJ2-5	TGTGCCAGCAGCTTTCCCGGGGGAGAGACCCAGTACTTC	CASSFPGGETQYF
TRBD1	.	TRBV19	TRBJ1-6	TGTGCCAGTAATTCGGGACAGGGGGGTTCACCCCTCCACTTT	CASNSGQGGSPLHF
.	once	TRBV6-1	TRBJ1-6	TGTGCCAGCAGTGGGACAGCGGATTCACCCCTCCACTTT	CASSGTADSPLHF
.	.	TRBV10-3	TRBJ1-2	TGTGCCACATCCCGGGGTTACTATGGCTACACCTTC	CATSRGYYGYTF
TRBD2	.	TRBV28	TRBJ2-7	TGTGCCAGCAGCCTCCGTGAGACTAGCGGGAGTAGGCAGTACTTC	CASSLRETSGSRQYF
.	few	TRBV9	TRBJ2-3	TGTGCCAGCAGCGTAGCCTACACAGATACGCAGTATTTT	CASSVAYTDTQYF
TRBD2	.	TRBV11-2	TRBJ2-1	TGTGCCAGCAGCCTAGCGGGGACCTACAATGAGCAGTTCTTC	CASSLAGTYNEQFF
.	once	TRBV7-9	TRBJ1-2	TGTGCCAGCAGCTTGGACAGCCTCTATGGCTACACCTTC	CASSLDSLYGYTF
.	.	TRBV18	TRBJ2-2	TGTGCCAGCTCACCCCTAGACACCGGGGAGCTGTTTTTT	CASSPLDTGELFF
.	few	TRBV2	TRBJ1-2	TGTGCCAGCAGTCGCGGATTTGCTAACTATGGCTACACCTTC	CASSRGFANYGYTF
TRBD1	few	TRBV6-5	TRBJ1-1	TGTGCCAGCAGCCCAAGGACAGGGGCGAACACTGAAGCTTTCTTT	CASSPRTGANTEAFF
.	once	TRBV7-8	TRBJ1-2	TGTGCCAGCAGCTTGACAGCTTTCTATGGCTACACCTTC	CASSLTAFYGYTF
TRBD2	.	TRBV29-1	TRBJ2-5	TGCAGCGTTGAATCTCGCCAGCGGGGGGGCCGAGAGACCCAGTACTTC	CSVESRQRGGRETQYF
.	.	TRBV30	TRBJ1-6	TGTGCCTGGAGGGACAGCAGCTCCTATAATTCACCCCTCCACTTT	CAWRDSSSYNSPLHF
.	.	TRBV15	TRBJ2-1	TGTGCCACCAGCAGAGTAGGGGTCTCCTACAATGAGCAGTTCTTC	CATSRVGVSYNEQFF
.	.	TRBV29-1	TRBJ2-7	TGCAGCGTTAGGCAGGGGGGACAGAAAGGACACGAGCAGTACTTC	CSVRQGGQKGHEQYF
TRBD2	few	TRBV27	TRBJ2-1	TGTGCCAGCAAGTCGGGCGGGGGGTACAATGAGCAGTTCTTC	CASKSGGGYNEQFF
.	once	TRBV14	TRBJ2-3	TGTGCCAGCAGCCAAGTTATCCAGGGTAGCACAGATACGCAGTATTTT	CASSQVIQGSTDTQYF
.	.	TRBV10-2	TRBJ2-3	TGCGCCAGCAGTGAAACGGGGAACACAGATACGCAGTATTTT	CASSETGNTDTQYF
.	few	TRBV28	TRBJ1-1	TGTGCCAGCAAAGGACAGACCGCTTCCATGACTGAAGCTTTCTTT	CASKGQTASMTEAFF
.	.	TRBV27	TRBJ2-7	TGTGCCAGCAGTTTAAACAGGGAAGGGAGCGAGCAGTACTTC	CASSLNREGSEQYF
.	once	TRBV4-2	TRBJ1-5	TGTGCCAGCAGCCAAGATCCACAAGGGGCCTGGCCCCAGCATTTT	CASSQDPQGAWPQHF
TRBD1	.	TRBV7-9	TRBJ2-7	TGTGCCAGCAGGGCGGGACAGGGGGCGAACGAGCAGTACTTC	CASRAGQGANEQYF
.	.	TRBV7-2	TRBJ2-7	TGTGCCAGCAGCTTAGCAGCAGGGGTCCCCTACGAGCAGTACTTC	CASSLAAGVPYEQYF
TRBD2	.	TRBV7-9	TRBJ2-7	TGTGCCAGCAGCTCACCACTAGCGGGAAATTACGAGCAGTACTTC	CASSSPLAGNYEQYF
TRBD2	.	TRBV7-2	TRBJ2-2	TGTGCCAGCAACCCCCGGGGCAGCGGGGGAAGAGGGGAGCTGTTTTTT	CASNPRGSGGRGELFF
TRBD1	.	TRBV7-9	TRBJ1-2	TGTGCCAGCAGCTCGGGACAGTCCTTTTTCTATGGCTACACCTTC	CASSSGQSFFYGYTF
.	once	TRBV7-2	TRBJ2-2	TGTGCCAGCAGCTTGCCTAGCTTGAAAAGGGAGCTGTTTTTT	CASSLPSLKRELFF
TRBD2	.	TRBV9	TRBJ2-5	TGTGCCAGCAGCGGCGGCGGGAGCCAAGAGACCCAGTACTTC	CASSGGGSQETQYF
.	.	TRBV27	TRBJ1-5	TGTGCCAGCAGTTTATCGTGGGCGCGGGAGCAGCCCCAGCATTTT	CASSLSWAREQPQHF
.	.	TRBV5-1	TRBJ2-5	TGCGCCAGCAGCCCCCTCCGGACTTCGAATAAAGGAGAGACCCAGTACTTC	CASSPLRTSNKGETQYF
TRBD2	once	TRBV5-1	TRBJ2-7	TGCGCCAGCAGCTTGTCCGGGACTAGCTCCTCGGAGCAGTACTTC	CASSLSGTSSSEQYF
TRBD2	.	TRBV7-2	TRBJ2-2	TGTGCCAGCAGCTCTCTAGCGGGAGGGCCAACCGGGGAGCTGTTTTTT	CASSSLAGGPTGELFF
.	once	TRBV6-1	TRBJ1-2	TGTGCCAGCACTCCTTTAGTCAGGGAAAAATATGGCTACACCTTC	CASTPLVREKYGYTF
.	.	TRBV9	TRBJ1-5	TGTGCCAGCAGCGTAGCTCCCGATCAGCCCCAGCATTTT	CASSVAPDQPQHF
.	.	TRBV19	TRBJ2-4	TGTGCCAGTACCCCGACAGGCTGGATCGCCAAAAACATTCAGTACTTC	CASTPTGWIAKNIQYF
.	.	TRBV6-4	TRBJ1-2	TGTGCCAGCAGTGACGGAGCCAACTATGGCTACACCTTC	CASSDGANYGYTF
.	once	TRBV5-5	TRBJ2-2	TGTGCCAGCAGCACCCGAGCCAACACCGGGGAGCTGTTTTTT	CASSTRANTGELFF
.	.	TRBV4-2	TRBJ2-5	TGTGCCAGCAGCCAAGGTCAGGGGACCGGCATACAAGAGACCCAGTACTTC	CASSQGQGTGIQETQYF
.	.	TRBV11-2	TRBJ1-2	TGTGCCAGCAGCTTAGACAGGATTAATTATGGCTACACCTTC	CASSLDRINYGYTF
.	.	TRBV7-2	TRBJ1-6	TGTGCCAGCAGTGCCCCGGGACAATTGGGCTCACCCCTCCACTTT	CASSAPGQLGSPLHF
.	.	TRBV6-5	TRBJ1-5	TGTGCCAGCAGGGGAAAGCGGGGGCAGCCCCAGCATTTT	CASRGKRGQPQHF
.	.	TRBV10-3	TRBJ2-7	TGTGCCACCAGTGAGTCCCGTTACGAGCAGTACTTC	CATSESRYEQYF
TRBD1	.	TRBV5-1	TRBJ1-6	TGCGCCAGCAGGTTGGACAGGAATTCACCCCTCCACTTT	CASRLDRNSPLHF
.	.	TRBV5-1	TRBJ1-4	TGCGCCAGCAGCTGGACGGACAACCCTAATGAAAAACTGTTTTTT	CASSWTDNPNEKLFF
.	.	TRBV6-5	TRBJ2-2	TGTGCCAGCAGTATGACAGCGAACACCGGGGAGCTGTTTTTT	CASSMTANTGELFF